These 6 T cell receptor beta chains came from one sample sequenced in a study of shared clonotypes between healthy human individuals. Clones were read by immunoSEQ multiplex PCR, and TCRdb kept only the in-frame ones, dropping some. The table lists a few million clones, approximately 95% of them singletons. Sample: naive CD4+ T cells from PBMCs. Subset specified: CD45RA+ positively selected. The receptors originated from a man younger than 35 in good health. Some clones in this sample may be carry-over from other donors' samples.

The V call is TRBV9, the J call TRBJ2-2; 10 bases are shared with TRBD2. Germline CDR1 reads SGDLS; CDR2 reads YYNGEE. The CDR3 spans 15 residues. V shed 3 bases and J 4 bases; nucleotides not matched to a gene: 3. The CDR3 loop is CASSAGTSATGELFF. The CDR3 DNA reads as TGTGCCAGCAGCGCCGGGACTAGCGCCACCGGGGAGCTGTTTTTT.

The chain employs TRBV5-3 and TRBJ1-1; 10 bases are a match to TRBD1. TRBV5-3 is flagged as an ORF with uncertain function. This CDR3 is 18 amino acids long. The V gene end was trimmed by 4 bases and the J gene end by 4 bases; junction bases not matched to a gene: 16. The CDR3 DNA follows: TGTGCCAGAAGCCCACTCCGAGGACAGGGGGGAGGTGGCACTGAAGCTTTCTTT. Translated: CARSPLRGQGGGGTEAFF.

V and J are TRBV29-1 and TRBJ2-5, with 8 bases fitting TRBD2. This CDR3 is 14 amino acids long. From germline, CDR1 is SQVTM and CDR2 ANQGSEA. V was pared by 1 base and J by 2 bases, with 3 bases of the junction left unmatched. The CDR3 sequence: CSVEGLAGQETQYF. CDR3 sequence (DNA): TGCAGCGTTGAAGGGTTAGCGGGACAAGAGACCCAGTACTTC. Variable domain in full (rest from reference TRBV29-1 and TRBJ2-5): SAVISQKPSRDICQRGTSLTIQCQVDSQVTMMFWYRQQPGQSLTLIATANQGSEATYESGFVIDKFPISRPNLTFSTLTVSNMSPEDSSIYLCSVEGLAGQETQYFGPGTRLLVL.

The chain carries TRBV7-3 and TRBJ2-3; 7 positions match TRBD2. This CDR3 is built from 15 residues. The germline CDR1 and CDR2 sequences are SGHTA and FQGTGA. J gave up 2 bases and V 5 bases, and 7 bases lay outside the gene matches. The chain's CDR3 is CASSGLAGLTDTQYF. CDR3 sequence (DNA): TGTGCCAGCAGCGGTTTAGCGGGCCTCACAGATACGCAGTATTTT.

The chain uses TRBV5-4 and TRBJ2-1, with a possible D match to TRBD1 (6 bases). Trimming took off 2 bases at V and 4 bases at J, with 10 bases between the two ends. CDR1 SGHNT and CDR2 YYREEE come from the germline V gene (reference sequence). CDR3 length: 14 amino acids. CDR3 bases: TGTGCCAGCAGCTTACTAGGGGGTTACAATGAGCAGTTCTTC. Translation gives CASSLLGGYNEQFF.

This chain links TRBV18 with TRBJ2-7, with TRBD2 as a possible D gene (6 bases). Between the trimmed V and J ends, which lost 5 bases and 2 bases, there was a span of 13 bases. In germline, CDR1 is KGHSH, CDR2 LQKENI. The CDR3 has 14 residues. Written as DNA, the CDR3 is TGTGCCAGCTCATCCCGGGACTCAACCTACGAGCAGTACTTC. Its protein product is CASSSRDSTYEQYF.